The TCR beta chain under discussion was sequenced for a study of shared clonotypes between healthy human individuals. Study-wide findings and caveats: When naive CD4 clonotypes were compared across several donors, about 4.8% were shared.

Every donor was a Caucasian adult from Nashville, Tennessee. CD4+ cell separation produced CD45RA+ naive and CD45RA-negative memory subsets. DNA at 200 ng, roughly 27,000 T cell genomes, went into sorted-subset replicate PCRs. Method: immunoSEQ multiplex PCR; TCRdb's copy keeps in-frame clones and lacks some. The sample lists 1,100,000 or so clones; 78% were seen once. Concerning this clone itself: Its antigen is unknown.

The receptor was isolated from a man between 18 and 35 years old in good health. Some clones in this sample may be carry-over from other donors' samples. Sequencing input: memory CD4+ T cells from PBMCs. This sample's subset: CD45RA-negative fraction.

The CDR3: CASSQGARRNTIYF. CDR3 DNA: TGTGCCAGCAGTCAGGGGGCGCGGAGAAACACCATATATTTT. This chain uses TRBV27 with TRBJ1-3; 8 nucleotides line up with TRBD1. Germline CDR1 and CDR2: MNHEY and SMNVEV (reference sequence). The CDR3 sequence is 14 residues long. The trim removed 5 bases at V and 5 bases at J, leaving 5 bases unmatched.